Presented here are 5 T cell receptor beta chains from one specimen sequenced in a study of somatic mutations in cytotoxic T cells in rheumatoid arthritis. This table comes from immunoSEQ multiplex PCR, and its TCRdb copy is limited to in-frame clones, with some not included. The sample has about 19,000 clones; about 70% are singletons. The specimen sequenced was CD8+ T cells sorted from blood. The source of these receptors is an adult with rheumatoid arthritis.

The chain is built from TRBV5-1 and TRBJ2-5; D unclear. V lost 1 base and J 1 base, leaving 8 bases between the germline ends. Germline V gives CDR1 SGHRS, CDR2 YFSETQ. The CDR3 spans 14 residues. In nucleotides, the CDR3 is TGCGCCAGCAGCTTGAAACAGCTCCAAGAGACCCAGTACTTC. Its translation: CASSLKQLQETQYF. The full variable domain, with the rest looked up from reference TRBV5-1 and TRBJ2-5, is KAGVTQTPRYLIKTRGQQVTLSCSPISGHRSVSWYQQTPGQGLQFLFEYFSETQRNKGNFPGRFSGRQFSNSRSEMNVSTLELGDSALYLCASSLKQLQETQYFGPGTRLLVL.

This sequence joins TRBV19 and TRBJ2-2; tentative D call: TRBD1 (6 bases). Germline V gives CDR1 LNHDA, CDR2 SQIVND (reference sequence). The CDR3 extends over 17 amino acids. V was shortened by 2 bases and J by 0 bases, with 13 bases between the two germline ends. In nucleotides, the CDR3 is TGTGCCAGTAGTATAAACCGACAGGAACCGAACACCGGGGAGCTGTTTTTT. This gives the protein CASSINRQEPNTGELFF.

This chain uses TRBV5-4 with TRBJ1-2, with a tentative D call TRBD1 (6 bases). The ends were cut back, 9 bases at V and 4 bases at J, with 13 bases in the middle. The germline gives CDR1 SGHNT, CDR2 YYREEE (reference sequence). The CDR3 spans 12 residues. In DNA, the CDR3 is TGTGCCACGAAACAGGGAGTCTATGGCTACACCTTC. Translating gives CATKQGVYGYTF.

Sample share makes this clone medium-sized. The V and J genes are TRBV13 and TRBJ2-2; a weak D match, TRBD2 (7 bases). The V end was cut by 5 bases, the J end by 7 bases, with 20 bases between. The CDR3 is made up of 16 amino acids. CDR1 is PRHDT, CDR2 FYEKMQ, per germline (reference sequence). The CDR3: CASSPHRGAGFGELFF. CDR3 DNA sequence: TGTGCCAGCAGCCCTCATCGGGGGGCGGGTTTCGGGGAGCTGTTTTTT.

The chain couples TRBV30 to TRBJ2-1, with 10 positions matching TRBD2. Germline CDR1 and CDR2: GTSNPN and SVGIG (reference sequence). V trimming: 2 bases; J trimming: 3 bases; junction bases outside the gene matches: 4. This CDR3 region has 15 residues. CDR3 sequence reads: CAWSYLAGDYNEQFF. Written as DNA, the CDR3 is TGTGCCTGGAGTTATCTAGCGGGGGACTACAATGAGCAGTTCTTC.